This note documents a single T cell receptor beta chain sequence. This sample was included in a study of cytomegalovirus exposure and HLA in healthy donors. Background on the study: Counted in an early data release were 85 million or so unique TCRs from HLA-typed donors.

Unmatched junction bases numbered 6, after V lost 5 bases and J lost 7 bases. The CDR3 runs to 14 residues. Germline CDR1 and CDR2: LNHDA and SQIVND (reference sequence). The PCR had 60 Vbeta and 13 Jbeta primers. The assay was immunoSEQ multiplex PCR, and TCRdb's table has in-frame clones only and misses some. The data hold 150,000 to 160,000 clones, with 70% to 90% observed a single time. Donors likely had unrecorded immune exposures despite being nominally healthy when sampled. This chain uses TRBV19 with TRBJ1-4; 8 bases are shared with TRBD1. The sample consisted of PBMCs. This TCR derives from a woman aged 18-29 years in good health and CMV-seronegative. The CDR3 DNA sequence: TGTGCCAGTAGTGACAGGGGACATTTTGAAAAACTGTTTTTT. Translating it yields CASSDRGHFEKLFF.